Sequencing of this TCR beta chain was carried out in a study of blood T cell repertoires in COVID-19. Study at large: Sources were T cells, B-cell-depleted T cells, or PBMCs; the material itself was cDNA or gDNA.

Either two negative PCRs, clearance, or symptom resolution qualified Cohort 3 donors as recovered. Clones were sequenced by immunoSEQ multiplex PCR, and TCRdb holds only the in-frame ones, with some missing. This table holds approximately 200,000 clones, 65% to 90% found once. Looked up from germline, CDR1 is MRHNA and CDR2 is SNTAGT. The CDR3 has 15 residues. After removal of 6 bases from V and 7 bases from J, the junction contained 8 bases not matched to a gene. The receptor's source is a man aged 35-49 years who had recovered from COVID-19. Sequencing was performed on PBMCs or T cells enriched from blood (not recorded which). The gene calls are TRBV6-4 and TRBJ2-1, with TRBD2 matching over 11 bases. The CDR3 is CASRETSGSSNEQFF. DNA of the CDR3: TGTGCCAGCAGGGAAACTAGCGGGAGTTCGAATGAGCAGTTCTTC.